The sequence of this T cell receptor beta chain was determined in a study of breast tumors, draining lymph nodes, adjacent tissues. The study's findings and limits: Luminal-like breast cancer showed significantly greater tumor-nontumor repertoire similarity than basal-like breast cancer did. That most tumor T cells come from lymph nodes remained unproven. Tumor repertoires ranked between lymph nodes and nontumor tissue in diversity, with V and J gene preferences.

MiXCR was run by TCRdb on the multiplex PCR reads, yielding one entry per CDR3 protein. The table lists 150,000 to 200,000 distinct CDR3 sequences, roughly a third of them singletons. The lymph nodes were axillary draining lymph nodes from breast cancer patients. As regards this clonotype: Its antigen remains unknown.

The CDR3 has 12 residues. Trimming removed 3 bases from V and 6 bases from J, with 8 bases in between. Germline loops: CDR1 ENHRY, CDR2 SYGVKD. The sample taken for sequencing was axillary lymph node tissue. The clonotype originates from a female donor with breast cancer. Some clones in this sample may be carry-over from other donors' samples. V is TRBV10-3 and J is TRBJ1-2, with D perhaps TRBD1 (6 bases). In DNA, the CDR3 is TGTGCCATCAGTGAAACAGGGAATGGCTACACCTTC. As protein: CAISETGNGYTF.